This note documents a single T cell receptor (beta chain) sequence. In the original analysis: How many nucleated cells were present was estimated from reference gene primer amplification. TCRdb's copy holds only in-frame clones and misses some; the assay was immunoSEQ multiplex PCR. The V and J calls and clone size were taken over from that table, and D and trimming were inferred from the DNA. The table records some 64,000 clones, around 77% of them present only once. This sample stems from a study of blood T cell repertoires in COVID-19. Study-wide background: Donors in the United States, Italy and Spain gave samples during acute or convalescent COVID-19. In each case, the material was cDNA or gDNA derived from T cells, B-cell-depleted T cells, or PBMCs.

This clonotype was obtained from an older man with active or convalescent COVID-19. The sample comprised peripheral blood.

As DNA, the CDR3 is TGTGCCAGCAGTTTCCCAACAGCTGGAAACACCATATATTTT. It is translated as CASSFPTAGNTIYF. The rearrangement links TRBV28 to TRBJ1-3; unclear D gene. The CDR3 spans 14 residues. Between the trimmed V and J ends, which lost 3 bases and 2 bases, there was a span of 8 bases. Germline V gene lookup returns CDR1 MDHEN and CDR2 SYDVKM.